This entry lists 5 T cell receptor beta chains sequenced from one sample in a study of T cells in Graves' hyperthyroidism and ophthalmopathy. Researchers took RNA transcripts and amplified the TCR beta CDR3 regions from them. First-round RT-PCR with HTBI primers amplified the TCR CDR3 region. TCRdb re-analysed the multiplex PCR reads in MiXCR, keeping a single row per CDR3 protein. The sample lists fewer than 350,000 distinct CDR3 sequences; roughly 18% were seen once. The sample comprised blood. The source is a woman aged 40 to 50 with Graves' ophthalmopathy.

The table lists this clonotype with many counts. This chain links TRBV6-5 with TRBJ1-1, with D unclear. Germline loops: CDR1 MNHEY, CDR2 SVGAGI. This CDR3 has 13 residues. Trimming took 2 bases from V and 1 from J, leaving 5 bases between them. The CDR3 coding sequence is TGTGCCAGCAGTTACGGATGGAACACTGAAGCTTTCTTT. This encodes CASSYGWNTEAFF.

This clonotype was recorded at least ten times. J is TRBJ2-2 and V is TRBV12-3 or TRBV12-4; 8 nucleotides align to TRBD2. This CDR3 spans 14 amino acids. Trimming at V came to 6 bases and at J to 6 bases, leaving 6 bases not matched to a gene. The CDR3 is CASRTSGSAGELFF. CDR3 DNA: TGTGCCAGCAGGACAAGCGGGAGCGCCGGGGAGCTGTTTTTT.

This clonotype appeared once. Given a much more abundant clone one base away, this may be a read error. This chain links TRBV6-2 or TRBV6-3 with TRBJ2-7, with a possible D match to TRBD2 (5 bases). Trimming shortened V by 8 bases and J by 11 bases, and 25 bases separated the two germline ends. The V gene's germline CDR1 is MNHEY and CDR2 SVGEGT. This CDR3 region has 14 residues. The CDR3 protein is CASGHRGTVGFEYF. Here the CDR3 DNA reads TGTGCCAGCGGCCATCGGGGTACGGTAGGGTTCGAGTACTTC.

The rearrangement uses TRBV6-1 and TRBJ2-7; 7 bases line up with TRBD2. In germline, CDR1 is MNHNS, CDR2 SASEGT. The length of the CDR3 is 14 residues. The V gene end was trimmed by 4 bases and the J gene end by 9 bases; junction bases not matched to a gene: 12. CDR3 protein: CASSAGGGVVGQYF. The CDR3 DNA sequence: TGTGCCAGCAGTGCGGGAGGAGGTGTTGTCGGGCAGTACTTC.

This clonotype was detected ten times or more. This chain links TRBV6-5 with TRBJ2-5, with TRBD2 identical over 10 bases. Unmatched junction bases numbered 9, after V lost 5 bases and J lost 3 bases. CDR1 is MNHEY, CDR2 SVGAGI, per germline. This CDR3 is 16 amino acids long. The CDR3 reads CASSPAPGLAEETQYF. The CDR3 DNA reads as TGTGCCAGCAGTCCAGCACCCGGACTAGCGGAAGAGACCCAGTACTTC.